This T cell receptor beta chain was documented in a study of blood T cell repertoires in COVID-19. Across the whole study: Some COVID-19 samples were acute and others convalescent; all came from the United States, Italy and Spain. From T cells, B-cell-depleted T cells, or PBMCs came the material, which was cDNA or gDNA.

This CDR3 has 15 amino acids. Per germline, CDR1 MNHEY and CDR2 SMNVEV (reference sequence). Trimming removed 2 bases from V and 6 bases from J, with 11 bases in between. Per the original data handling: Nucleated cell number was recorded as an estimate derived from reference gene primer amplification. Libraries were prepared by immunoSEQ multiplex PCR; TCRdb keeps only in-frame clonotypes and omits some of them. The V and J calls and the clone size are those of that table, but D and trimming were determined from the DNA. The table shows over 150,000 clones, with 76% occurring only once. Input material: peripheral blood. This TCR derives from a woman of 80 years or more with acute or convalescent COVID-19. The gene calls are TRBV27 and TRBJ1-6; D might be TRBD1 (5 bases). The chain's CDR3 is CASSLAGLGNSPLHF. DNA for the CDR3: TGTGCCAGCAGTTTAGCAGGGTTAGGTAATTCACCCCTCCACTTT.